The 15 T cell receptor beta chains listed next were all sequenced from one sample in a study of human T cells and chemical hapten exposure (dated by TCRdb to the early 2020s). Library preparation employed RACE. The data were produced on a NextSeq 500. TCRdb reanalyzed the raw reads on its own, using fastp at Q25 for trimming and MiXCR for clone calling, and kept in-frame beta chains. A single entry per CDR3 protein holds the most common genes and DNA from its merged rows. Within this sample are about 170,000 distinct CDR3 sequences, with around 30% of them counted one time only. Of the sample, 2.1% falls within the top ten clones. The time point label here, explained by the study, means: patch test 3, about 24 weeks after DPC sensitization. According to the study, the label for this sample's treatment or condition signals: therapeutic diphenylcyclopropenone sensitization with weekly scalp DPC. The specimen was whole blood, collected in connection with sensitization to the hapten diphenylcyclopropenone (DPC). The origin of the receptors is a woman under 30 with alopecia areata. Some clones in this sample may be carry-over from other donors' samples.

This clonotype was picked up a small number of times. The chain combines TRBV4-3 with TRBJ2-1, with a weak D call TRBD2 (5 bases). The CDR3 loop spans 15 amino acids. CDR1 is LGHNA, CDR2 YSLEER, per germline. The germline V and J ends were trimmed by 1 base and 4 bases, with 11 bases remaining between them. The CDR3 loop is CASSQVRERYNEQFF. The CDR3, as DNA: TGCGCCAGCAGCCAAGTAAGGGAGAGATACAATGAGCAGTTCTTC.

This chain joins TRBV12-3 or TRBV12-4 and TRBJ2-3; D may be TRBD1 or TRBD2 (5 bases each). The CDR3 is made up of 14 amino acids. Between the trimmed V and J ends, which lost 1 base and 2 bases, there was a span of 7 bases. CDR3 amino acids: CASSLGGVTDTQYF. The CDR3 bases are TGTGCCAGCAGTTTAGGAGGGGTCACAGATACGCAGTATTTT.

This clonotype was observed a handful of times. The chain uses TRBV9 and TRBJ2-2; D perhaps matches TRBD1 (5 bases). V was pared by 1 base and J by 4 bases, with 8 bases between. The V gene's germline CDR1 is SGDLS and CDR2 YYNGEE. This CDR3 contains 14 residues. Here the CDR3 reads CASSVNRGTGELFF. The CDR3 DNA reads TGTGCCAGCAGCGTAAATAGGGGCACCGGGGAGCTGTTTTTT.

This clonotype was seen a handful of times. The chain uses TRBV6-1 and TRBJ2-7; 9 bases are a match to TRBD1. The junction had 10 bases not matched to a gene; V was cut back by 10 bases and J by 3 bases. The CDR3 has 14 residues. Germline V gives CDR1 MNHNS, CDR2 SASEGT. CDR3 sequence reads: CAIERWDRVYEQYF. The DNA of the CDR3 is TGTGCCATAGAAAGATGGGACAGGGTCTACGAGCAGTACTTC.

This clonotype came up a few times. The rearrangement joins TRBV25-1 to TRBJ2-5; D may be TRBD2 (5 bases). CDR3 length equals 11 residues. Trimming pared 4 bases from V and 7 bases from J, leaving 7 bases between. Looked up from germline, CDR1 is MGHDK and CDR2 is SYGVNS. The CDR3 loop is CASSAEGTQYF. The CDR3 nucleotides are TGTGCCAGCAGTGCCGAGGGGACCCAGTACTTC.

V is TRBV4-2 and J is TRBJ1-1; D might be TRBD1 (6 bases). CDR1 and CDR2 from the germline V gene are LGHNA and YNFKEQ. The CDR3 has 14 amino acids. Trimming removed 6 bases from V and 0 bases from J, with 11 bases in between. The CDR3, as DNA: TGTGCCAGCAGGGAGGGGGGCCTGAACACTGAAGCTTTCTTT. This codes for CASREGGLNTEAFF.

The genes are TRBV2 and TRBJ1-2; the D is unclear. The germline gives CDR1 SNHLY, CDR2 FYNNEI. The V end was cut by 1 base, the J end by 7 bases, with 10 bases between. This CDR3 spans 13 amino acids. CDR3 sequence reads: CASSEGTGGGYTF. CDR3 in DNA: TGTGCCAGCAGTGAAGGGACGGGTGGTGGCTACACCTTC.

This clonotype was seen more than once but under ten times. The chain links TRBV24-1 to TRBJ2-1; 8 positions match TRBD2. Per germline, CDR1 KGHDR and CDR2 SFDVKD. The CDR3 has 14 amino acids. The ends lost 7 bases at V and 0 bases at J; junction bases unmatched: 1. This CDR3 is CATRAGGSYNEQFF. In nucleotides, the CDR3 is TGTGCCACCAGGGCGGGGGGCTCCTACAATGAGCAGTTCTTC.

J is TRBJ1-3 and V is TRBV12-3 or TRBV12-4; D is undetermined. The V and J ends lost 3 bases and 0 bases respectively, with 9 bases between them. The CDR3 runs to 15 residues. CDR3 loop: CASSLKRSSGNTIYF. CDR3 in DNA: TGTGCCAGCAGTTTGAAGCGAAGCTCTGGAAACACCATATATTTT.

This clonotype occurred a few times. This rearrangement joins TRBV15 to TRBJ2-5; D is possibly TRBD2 (7 bases). The ends were cut back, 1 base at V and 1 base at J, with 10 bases in the middle. Germline V lookup: CDR1 LNHNV, CDR2 YYDKDF (reference sequence). The CDR3 loop spans 15 amino acids. The CDR3 DNA reads as TGTGCCACCAGCAGAGGGGGGGGGGCCCAAGAGACCCAGTACTTC. Encoded protein: CATSRGGGAQETQYF. Variable domain in full (rest from reference TRBV15 and TRBJ2-5): DAMVIQNPRYQVTQFGKPVTLSCSQTLNHNVMYWYQQKSSQAPKLLFHYYDKDFNNEADTPDNFQSRRPNTSFCFLDIRSPGLGDTAMYLCATSRGGGAQETQYFGPGTRLLVL.

This clonotype has a handful of counts. In nucleotides, the CDR3 is TGTGCCAGCAGCTTACCCCACAGGGATGGCTACACCTTC. This codes for CASSLPHRDGYTF. This rearrangement joins TRBV7-9 to TRBJ1-2; TRBD1 is a possible D gene (6 bases). Trimming stripped 2 bases from V and 6 bases from J, with 10 bases between. Germline CDR1 SEHNR, CDR2 FQNEAQ (reference sequence). There are 13 residues in the CDR3.

The rearrangement uses TRBV2 and TRBJ2-3; the D gene could be TRBD1 or TRBD2 (5 bases each). The CDR3 loop spans 14 amino acids. CDR1 is SNHLY and CDR2 is FYNNEI in the germline V gene. Trimming removed 4 bases from V and 2 bases from J, with 10 bases in between. The CDR3, as DNA: TGTGCCAGCAGTGGGGACCGAAACACAGATACGCAGTATTTT. Protein: CASSGDRNTDTQYF.

The chain uses TRBV7-2 and TRBJ1-2; TRBD1 agrees at 7 bases. The germline V gene has CDR1 SGHTA and CDR2 FQGNSA. The CDR3 contains 13 residues. J was trimmed by 4 bases and V by 6 bases; bases with no gene match: 5. DNA for the CDR3: TGTGCCAGCAGTCGCGACAGGGCCTATGGCTACACCTTC. Protein product: CASSRDRAYGYTF.

The chain employs TRBV10-3 and TRBJ2-3; tentatively, D is TRBD2 (6 bases). Germline CDR1 reads ENHRY; CDR2 reads SYGVKD. Between the trimmed V and J ends, which lost 2 bases and 10 bases, there was a span of 13 bases. CDR3 length equals 13 residues. DNA for the CDR3: TGTGCCATCAGTGAGGGGGACTCGGGGGCGCAGTATTTT. Its protein is CAISEGDSGAQYF.

Only a few counts were recorded for this clonotype. The V call is TRBV20-1, the J call TRBJ2-7; TRBD2 agrees at 9 bases. CDR1 and CDR2 from the germline V gene are DFQATT and SNEGSKA (reference sequence). The CDR3 spans 14 residues. V shed 6 bases, J shed 0 bases, and the junction held 6 bases outside the gene matches. CDR3 protein: CSAPTSGISYEQYF. The DNA for the CDR3 is TGCAGTGCGCCGACTAGCGGCATCTCCTACGAGCAGTACTTC.